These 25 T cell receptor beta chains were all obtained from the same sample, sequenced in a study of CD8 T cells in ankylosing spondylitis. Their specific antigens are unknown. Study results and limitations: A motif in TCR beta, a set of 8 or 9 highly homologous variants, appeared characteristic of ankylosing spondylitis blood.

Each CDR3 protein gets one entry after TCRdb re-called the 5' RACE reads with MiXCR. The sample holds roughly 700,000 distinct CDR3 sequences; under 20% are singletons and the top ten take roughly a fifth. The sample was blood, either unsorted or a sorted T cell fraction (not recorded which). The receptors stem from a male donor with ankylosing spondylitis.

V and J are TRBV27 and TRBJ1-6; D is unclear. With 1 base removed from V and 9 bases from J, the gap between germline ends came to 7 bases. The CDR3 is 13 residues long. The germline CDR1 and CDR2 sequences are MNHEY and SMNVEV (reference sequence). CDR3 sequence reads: CASSLLSGSPLHF. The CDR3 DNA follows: TGTGCCAGCAGTTTATTAAGTGGTTCACCCCTCCACTTT.

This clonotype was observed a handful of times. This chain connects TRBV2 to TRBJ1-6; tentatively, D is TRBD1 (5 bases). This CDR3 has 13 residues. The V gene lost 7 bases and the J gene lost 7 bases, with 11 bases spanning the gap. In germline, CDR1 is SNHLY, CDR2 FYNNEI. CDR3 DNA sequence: TGTGCCAGCATGAACAGGCAAAATTCACCCCTCCACTTT. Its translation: CASMNRQNSPLHF.

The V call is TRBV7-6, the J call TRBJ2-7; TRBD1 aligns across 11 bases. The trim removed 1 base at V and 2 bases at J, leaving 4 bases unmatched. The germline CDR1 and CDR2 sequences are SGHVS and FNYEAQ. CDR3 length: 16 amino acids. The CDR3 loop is CASSLGDRGTPYEQYF. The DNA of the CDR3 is TGTGCCAGCAGCTTAGGGGACAGGGGGACTCCCTACGAGCAGTACTTC.

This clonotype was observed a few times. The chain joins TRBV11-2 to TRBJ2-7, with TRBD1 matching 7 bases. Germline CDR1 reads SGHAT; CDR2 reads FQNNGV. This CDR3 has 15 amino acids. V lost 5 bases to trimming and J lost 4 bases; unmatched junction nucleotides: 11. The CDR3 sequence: CASSPNDRDKYEQYF. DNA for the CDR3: TGTGCCAGCAGCCCTAACGACAGGGACAAGTACGAGCAGTACTTC. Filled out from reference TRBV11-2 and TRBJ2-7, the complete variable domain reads EAGVAQSPRYKIIEKRQSVAFWCNPISGHATLYWYQQILGQGPKLLIQFQNNGVVDDSQLPKDRFSAERLKGVDSTLKIQPAKLEDSAVYLCASSPNDRDKYEQYFGPGTRLTVT.

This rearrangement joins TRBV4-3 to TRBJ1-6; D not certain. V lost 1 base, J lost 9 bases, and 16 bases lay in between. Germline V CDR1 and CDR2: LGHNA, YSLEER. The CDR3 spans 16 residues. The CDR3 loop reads CASSQVWTGWVSPLHF. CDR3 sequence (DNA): TGCGCCAGCAGCCAAGTCTGGACGGGCTGGGTTTCACCCCTCCACTTT.

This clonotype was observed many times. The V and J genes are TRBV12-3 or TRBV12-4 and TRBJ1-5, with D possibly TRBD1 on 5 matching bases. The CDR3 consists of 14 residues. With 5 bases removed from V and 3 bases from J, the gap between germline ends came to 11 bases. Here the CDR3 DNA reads TGTGCCAGCAGTCCTGACAGCACCAATCAGCCCCAGCATTTT. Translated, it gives CASSPDSTNQPQHF.

The DNA for the CDR3 is TGTGCCAGCCGCCGGGTAGCGGGGGACACCGGGGAGCTGTTTTTT. It encodes CASRRVAGDTGELFF. The chain couples TRBV2 to TRBJ2-2; TRBD2 matches at 9 bases. The CDR3 is 15 residues long. The ends lost 8 bases at V and 3 bases at J; junction bases unmatched: 7. Germline V gives CDR1 SNHLY, CDR2 FYNNEI.

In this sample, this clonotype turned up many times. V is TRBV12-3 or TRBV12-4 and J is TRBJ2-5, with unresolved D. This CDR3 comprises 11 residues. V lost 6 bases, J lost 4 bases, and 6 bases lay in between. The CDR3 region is CASSSRETQYF. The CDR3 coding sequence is TGTGCCAGCAGCTCAAGAGAGACCCAGTACTTC.

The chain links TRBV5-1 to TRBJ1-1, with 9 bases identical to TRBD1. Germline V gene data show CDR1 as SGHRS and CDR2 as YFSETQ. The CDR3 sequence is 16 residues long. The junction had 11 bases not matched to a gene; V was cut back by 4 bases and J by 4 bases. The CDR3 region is CASSKGQGFFGTEAFF. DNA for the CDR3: TGCGCCAGCAGCAAAGGACAGGGGTTTTTCGGCACTGAAGCTTTCTTT.

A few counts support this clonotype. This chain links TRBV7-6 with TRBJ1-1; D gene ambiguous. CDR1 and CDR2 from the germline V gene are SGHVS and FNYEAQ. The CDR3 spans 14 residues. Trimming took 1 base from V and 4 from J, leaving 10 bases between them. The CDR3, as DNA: TGTGCCAGCAGCTTAGAGGCCGCGGGCACTGAAGCTTTCTTT. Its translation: CASSLEAAGTEAFF.

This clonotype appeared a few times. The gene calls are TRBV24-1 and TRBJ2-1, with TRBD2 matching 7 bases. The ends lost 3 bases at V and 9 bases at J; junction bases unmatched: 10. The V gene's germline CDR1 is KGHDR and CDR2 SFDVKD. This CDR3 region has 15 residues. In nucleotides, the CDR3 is TGTGCCACCAGTGATCTCGGTACTAGCGCGCGTGAGCAGTTCTTC. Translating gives CATSDLGTSAREQFF.

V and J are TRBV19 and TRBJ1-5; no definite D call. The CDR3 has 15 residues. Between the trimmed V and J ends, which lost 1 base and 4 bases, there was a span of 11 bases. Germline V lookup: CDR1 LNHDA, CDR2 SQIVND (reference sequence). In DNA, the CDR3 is TGTGCCAGTAGTATAGGGCAGACAAAAAATCAGCCCCAGCATTTT. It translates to CASSIGQTKNQPQHF.

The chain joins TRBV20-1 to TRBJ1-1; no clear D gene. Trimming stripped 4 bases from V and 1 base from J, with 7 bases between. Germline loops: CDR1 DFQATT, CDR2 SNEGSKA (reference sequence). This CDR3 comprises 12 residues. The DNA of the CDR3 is TGCAGTGCTATAGGGTGGAACACTGAAGCTTTCTTT. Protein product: CSAIGWNTEAFF.

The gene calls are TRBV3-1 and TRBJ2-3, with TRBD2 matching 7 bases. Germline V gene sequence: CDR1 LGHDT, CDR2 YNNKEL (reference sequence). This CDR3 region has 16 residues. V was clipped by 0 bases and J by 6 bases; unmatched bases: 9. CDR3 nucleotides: TGTGCCAGCAGCCAAGAGGGGGGACTAAGCATTGATACGCAGTATTTT. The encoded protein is CASSQEGGLSIDTQYF.

The CDR3, as DNA: TGCGCCAGCAGCCCCGGACAGGGGGGTTGGTATGGCTACACCTTC. Amino acids: CASSPGQGGWYGYTF. The genes are TRBV4-1 and TRBJ1-2; 10 positions agree with TRBD1. After removal of 4 bases from V and 5 bases from J, the junction contained 7 bases not matched to a gene. Germline V gene sequence: CDR1 MGHRA, CDR2 YSYEKL. CDR3 length: 15 amino acids.

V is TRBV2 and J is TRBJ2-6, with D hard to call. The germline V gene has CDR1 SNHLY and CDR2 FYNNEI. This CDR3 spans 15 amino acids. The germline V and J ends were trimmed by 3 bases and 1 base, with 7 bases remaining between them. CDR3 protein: CASSDMGSGANVLTF. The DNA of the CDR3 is TGTGCCAGCAGTGACATGGGATCTGGGGCCAACGTCCTGACTTTC.

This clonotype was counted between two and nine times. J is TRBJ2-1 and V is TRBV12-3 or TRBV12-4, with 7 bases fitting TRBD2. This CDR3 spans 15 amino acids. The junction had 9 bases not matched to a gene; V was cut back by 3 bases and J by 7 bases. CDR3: CASSFNAGARNEQFF. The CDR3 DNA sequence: TGTGCCAGCAGTTTTAATGCGGGAGCGAGGAATGAGCAGTTCTTC.

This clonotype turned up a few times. The CDR3 spells CASSRQQGPGYGYTF. The CDR3 DNA reads TGTGCCAGCAGCCGCCAGCAGGGTCCGGGCTATGGCTACACCTTC. V gene TRBV7-8 combines with J gene TRBJ1-2; D is perhaps TRBD1 (5 bases). Germline V gene data show CDR1 as SGHVS and CDR2 as FQNEAQ. Deletions cut 5 bases from V and 4 bases from J, with 17 bases between. The CDR3 sequence is 15 residues long.

This CDR3 reads CATRDRAYNEQFF. As DNA, the CDR3 is TGTGCCACCCGGGACAGGGCTTACAATGAGCAGTTCTTC. The J gene is TRBJ2-1, the V gene TRBV21-1; the D call TRBD1 from the table was never checked on the DNA. TRBV21-1 is labeled a pseudogene. The CDR3 runs to 13 residues.

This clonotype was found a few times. CDR3 in amino acids: CSVGRGQGYNEQFF. In DNA, the CDR3 is TGCAGCGTTGGTCGGGGACAGGGGTACAATGAGCAGTTCTTC. This chain connects TRBV29-1 to TRBJ2-1; 10 bases match TRBD1. Per the germline V gene, CDR1 is SQVTM and CDR2 is ANQGSEA. With 4 bases clipped from V and 4 bases from J, the junction kept 4 bases outside the gene matches. CDR3 size: 14 residues.

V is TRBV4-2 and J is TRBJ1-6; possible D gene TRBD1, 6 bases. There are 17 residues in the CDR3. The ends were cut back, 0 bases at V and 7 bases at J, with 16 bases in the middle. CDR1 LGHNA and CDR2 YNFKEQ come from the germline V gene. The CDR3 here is CASSQESFPGVNSPLHF. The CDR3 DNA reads TGTGCCAGCAGCCAAGAATCCTTCCCAGGGGTGAATTCACCCCTCCACTTT.

The CDR3 DNA reads TGTGCCAGCAGAAGACAGGGTTCTCCAGAGTACTATGGCTACACCTTC. This gives the protein CASRRQGSPEYYGYTF. The V gene is TRBV6-1, the J gene TRBJ1-2, with 7 bases matching TRBD1. V lost 6 bases to trimming and J lost 3 bases; unmatched junction nucleotides: 13. CDR3 length: 16 residues. Per germline, CDR1 MNHNS and CDR2 SASEGT.

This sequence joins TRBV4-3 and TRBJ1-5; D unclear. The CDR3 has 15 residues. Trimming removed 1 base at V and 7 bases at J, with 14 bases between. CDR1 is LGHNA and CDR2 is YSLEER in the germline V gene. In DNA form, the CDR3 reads TGCGCCAGCAGCCAAGGGGCAGGACCGGGACAGCCCCAGCATTTT. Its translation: CASSQGAGPGQPQHF.

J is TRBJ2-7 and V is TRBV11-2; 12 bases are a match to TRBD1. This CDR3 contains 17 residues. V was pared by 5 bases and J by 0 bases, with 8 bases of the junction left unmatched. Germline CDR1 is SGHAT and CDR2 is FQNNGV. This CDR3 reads CASSPPWDRGLSYEQYF. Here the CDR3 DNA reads TGTGCCAGCAGCCCACCATGGGACAGGGGGCTCTCCTACGAGCAGTACTTC.

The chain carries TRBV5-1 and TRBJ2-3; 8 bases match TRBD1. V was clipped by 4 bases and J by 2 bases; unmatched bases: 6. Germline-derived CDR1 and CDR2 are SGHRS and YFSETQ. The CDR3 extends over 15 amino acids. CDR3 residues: CASSLGQALTDTQYF. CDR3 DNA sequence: TGCGCCAGCAGCCTGGGACAGGCCCTCACAGATACGCAGTATTTT.